This passage covers 25 T cell receptor beta chains from one sample sequenced in a study of CXCR3-negative and CXCR3-positive naive CD8 T cells. Study results and caveats: Greater hydrophobicity was found in TRB CDR3s of CXCR3-positive naive cells than of CXCR3-negative naive cells.

5' RACE that incorporated UMI labels was used to prepare the TRB cDNA libraries. TCRdb reprocessed the 5' RACE reads; each CDR3 protein has one entry and no DNA is given. This table holds about 110,000 distinct CDR3 sequences. Antigens for these TCRs are unknown. The sample was naive CXCR3+ CD8+ T cells from blood. As to subset: CD45RO-CCR7+CD27+CD95- naive CD8+ T cells expressing CXCR3 (TNR3+). The source of these receptors is a human donor in good health. Some clones in this sample may be carry-over from other donors' samples.

The chain is built from TRBV3-1 and TRBJ2-5; TCRdb calls TRBD1, which cannot be checked without DNA. The CDR3 spans 19 residues. Per the germline V gene, CDR1 is LGHDT and CDR2 is YNNKEL (reference sequence). This chain's CDR3 is CASKAFLGSRGTDQETQYF.

The rearrangement uses TRBV11-2 and TRBJ2-2; the D call from TCRdb, TRBD1, cannot be confirmed without DNA. This CDR3 spans 15 amino acids. Per germline, CDR1 SGHAT and CDR2 FQNNGV. CDR3 in amino acids: CASSPRQGNPGELFF.

The chain recombines TRBV3-1 with TRBJ2-5; no DNA is available, so the TRBD1 call from TCRdb remains unchecked. This CDR3 has 17 residues. The germline gives CDR1 LGHDT, CDR2 YNNKEL (reference sequence). The CDR3 loop reads CASSQDPREARGETQYF.

The chain combines TRBV27 with TRBJ2-1; with no DNA, the TCRdb D assignment of TRBD1 cannot be verified. From germline, CDR1 is MNHEY and CDR2 SMNVEV (reference sequence). The length of the CDR3 is 14 residues. The CDR3 spells CASSLGDRVHEQFF.

The chain links TRBV3-1 to TRBJ2-1; with no DNA, the TCRdb D assignment of TRBD2 cannot be verified. The CDR3 loop spans 18 amino acids. Germline values: CDR1 LGHDT, CDR2 YNNKEL (reference sequence). CDR3 sequence: CASSQADASGGVYNEQFF.

The CDR3 loop is CASSPGPDRGTEKLFF. The chain links TRBV7-9 to TRBJ1-4; TCRdb returns TRBD1, unconfirmable since there is no DNA. The CDR3 has 16 amino acids. CDR1 SEHNR and CDR2 FQNEAQ come from the germline V gene (reference sequence). Looking up the rest from reference TRBV7-9 and TRBJ1-4 gives the full variable domain: DTGVSQNPRHKITKRGQNVTFRCDPISEHNRLYWYRQTLGQGPEFLTYFQNEAQLEKSRLLSDRFSAERPKGSFSTLEIQRTEQGDSAMYLCASSPGPDRGTEKLFFGSGTQLSVL.

This chain joins TRBV20-1 and TRBJ1-1; TCRdb proposes TRBD1, but this gene call is untestable without DNA. The CDR3 loop spans 17 amino acids. CDR1 and CDR2 (germline): DFQATT, SNEGSKA (reference sequence). The chain's CDR3 is CSATIPRQGMMNTEAFF.

The chain joins TRBV20-1 to TRBJ1-1; TCRdb's assignment of TRBD1 cannot be checked, as there is no DNA. From germline, CDR1 is DFQATT and CDR2 SNEGSKA (reference sequence). The CDR3 totals 13 residues. The CDR3 is CSATLQGQSEAFF.

The CDR3 is CASSPRPDMYQETQYF. V gene TRBV7-8 combines with J gene TRBJ2-5; checking the TCRdb D call of TRBD1 is not possible without DNA. Germline loops: CDR1 SGHVS, CDR2 FQNEAQ. The CDR3 has 16 amino acids.

The gene calls are TRBV7-9 and TRBJ1-5. The CDR3 extends over 16 amino acids. CDR1 is SEHNR, CDR2 FQNEAQ, per germline (reference sequence). CDR3 sequence reads: CASSVLRVGVEQPQHF.

The chain is built from TRBV29-1 and TRBJ2-3; TCRdb proposes TRBD2, but this gene call is untestable without DNA. Germline lookup yields CDR1 SQVTM and CDR2 ANQGSEA. There are 14 residues in the CDR3. The CDR3 loop is CSVGGSVSTDTQYF.

V gene TRBV27 combines with J gene TRBJ2-1; TCRdb calls TRBD2, which cannot be checked without DNA. The CDR3 is 14 amino acids. CDR1 and CDR2 from the germline V gene are MNHEY and SMNVEV (reference sequence). CDR3 amino acids: CASSLGTSYNEQFF.

The chain links TRBV12-3 or TRBV12-4 to TRBJ1-1; the D call from TCRdb, TRBD1, cannot be confirmed without DNA. The CDR3 extends over 15 amino acids. CDR3 sequence reads: CASSLGTGTNTEAFF.

The V gene is TRBV7-2, the J gene TRBJ2-7; TCRdb gives TRBD1 as the D gene, but with no DNA this cannot be confirmed. CDR3 length: 16 amino acids. Germline V gives CDR1 SGHTA, CDR2 FQGNSA. The chain's CDR3 is CASSPSARSNSYEQYF.

This chain uses TRBV21-1 with TRBJ1-5. TRBV21-1 is flagged as a pseudogene. CDR3 length: 13 amino acids. CDR3 in amino acids: CASSKQLNQPQHF.

The chain carries TRBV12-3 or TRBV12-4 and TRBJ1-2; TCRdb outputs TRBD1, but without DNA this stays unchecked. CDR3 size: 13 residues. The chain's CDR3 is CASSFGTGNGYTF.

The rearrangement links TRBV27 to TRBJ2-4; without DNA, the TCRdb call of TRBD1 cannot be checked. Germline V gene sequence: CDR1 MNHEY, CDR2 SMNVEV (reference sequence). The CDR3 runs to 13 residues. CDR3 in amino acids: CASSSPEENIQYF.

The rearrangement uses TRBV12-3 or TRBV12-4 and TRBJ2-1; TCRdb gives TRBD1 as the D gene, but with no DNA this cannot be confirmed. The CDR3 spans 15 residues. The CDR3 loop is CASSLRGQEVGEQFF.

The chain is built from TRBV2 and TRBJ2-3; TCRdb selects TRBD2, and the lack of DNA leaves this call unchecked. The CDR3 covers 17 residues. The V gene's germline CDR1 is SNHLY and CDR2 FYNNEI. CDR3 residues: CASSVISGGPPTDTQYF.

The chain has TRBV7-9 and TRBJ2-1. Per the germline V gene, CDR1 is SEHNR and CDR2 is FQNEAQ (reference sequence). The CDR3 is made up of 12 amino acids. The CDR3 spells CASNIALNEQFF.

The CDR3: CASSETGEARDIQYF. The V and J genes are TRBV21-1 and TRBJ2-4; TCRdb gives TRBD1 as the D gene, but with no DNA this cannot be confirmed. TRBV21-1 is shown as a pseudogene. The CDR3 runs to 15 residues.

The chain is built from TRBV7-9 and TRBJ2-1; checking the TCRdb D call of TRBD2 is not possible without DNA. The CDR3 runs to 15 residues. Germline values: CDR1 SEHNR, CDR2 FQNEAQ (reference sequence). The CDR3 reads CASRPTSGRADEQFF.

The chain uses TRBV15 and TRBJ2-1; lacking DNA, the TRBD2 call made by TCRdb goes unchecked. Germline V gene lookup returns CDR1 LNHNV and CDR2 YYDKDF (reference sequence). The CDR3 contains 15 residues. CDR3: CATSSSAGGWDEQFF.

J is TRBJ2-7 and V is TRBV29-1; TCRdb's D call, TRBD2, is unchecked because there is no DNA. Germline V gives CDR1 SQVTM, CDR2 ANQGSEA. This CDR3 is built from 16 residues. The CDR3 sequence is CSSSGGLAGFLYEQYF.

V gene TRBV28 combines with J gene TRBJ2-1; TCRdb selects TRBD2, and the lack of DNA leaves this call unchecked. The CDR3 contains 18 residues. The germline gives CDR1 MDHEN, CDR2 SYDVKM. CDR3 loop: CASRMGLAGPSSYNEQFF.